A single sample gave rise to the 29 T cell receptor beta chains below, sequenced in a study of blood T cell repertoires in COVID-19. Profiled with immunoSEQ multiplex PCR; TCRdb holds only in-frame clones, not every one. This table has tens of thousands of clones, roughly 89% appearing once. The sequenced sample consisted of peripheral blood. The receptors shown here come from a human donor in a cohort sampled during active COVID-19.

This clone was counted between two and nine times. The chain combines TRBV7-9 with TRBJ1-2, with D uncertain. Germline V CDR1 and CDR2: SEHNR, FQNEAQ (reference sequence). This CDR3 has 10 amino acids. Trimming took 5 bases from V and 6 from J, leaving 4 bases between them. The CDR3 nucleotides are TGTGCCAGCAGCCGGGATGGCTACACCTTC. Residues: CASSRDGYTF. Drawing the rest from reference TRBV7-9 and TRBJ1-2, the complete variable domain is DTGVSQNPRHKITKRGQNVTFRCDPISEHNRLYWYRQTLGQGPEFLTYFQNEAQLEKSRLLSDRFSAERPKGSFSTLEIQRTEQGDSAMYLCASSRDGYTFGSGTRLTVV.

The genes are TRBV5-6 and TRBJ1-4; 8 positions match TRBD1. The CDR3 contains 15 residues. J gave up 1 base and V 4 bases, and 3 bases lay outside the gene matches. Germline CDR1 and CDR2: SGHDT and YYEEEE. CDR3 loop: CASSGGTGTNEKLFF. CDR3 sequence (DNA): TGTGCCAGCAGCGGCGGGACAGGAACTAATGAAAAACTGTTTTTT. Complete variable domain (other parts from reference TRBV5-6 and TRBJ1-4): DAGVTQSPTHLIKTRGQQVTLRCSPKSGHDTVSWYQQALGQGPQFIFQYYEEEERQRGNFPDRFSGHQFPNYSSELNVNALLLGDSALYLCASSGGTGTNEKLFFGSGTQLSVL.

This clone was found once. The chain has TRBV6-2 or TRBV6-3 and TRBJ1-2, with D unresolved. V was trimmed by 4 bases and J by 5 bases, leaving 8 bases between them. Germline assignment: CDR1 MNHEY and CDR2 SVGEGT. This CDR3 has 12 amino acids. CDR3 in DNA: TGTGCCAGCAGTTTTGGGCAGTATGGCTACACCTTC. This encodes CASSFGQYGYTF.

The V and J genes are TRBV6-2 or TRBV6-3 and TRBJ1-5; D is possibly TRBD1 (6 bases). Trimming took 5 bases from V and 0 from J, leaving 17 bases between them. Germline CDR1 and CDR2: MNHEY and SVGEGT. The CDR3 is 17 residues long. CDR3 bases: TGTGCCAGCAGTCCGAAGACACAGGGCTTTAGCAATCAGCCCCAGCATTTT. Residues: CASSPKTQGFSNQPQHF.

V is TRBV15 and J is TRBJ1-5, with 9 nucleotides matching TRBD1. This CDR3 region has 20 residues. The junction had 18 bases not matched to a gene; V was cut back by 5 bases and J by 1 base. Germline V gene data show CDR1 as LNHNV and CDR2 as YYDKDF (reference sequence). The CDR3 loop is CATSPSAAGQGRGSNQPQHF. The CDR3 DNA follows: TGTGCCACCAGCCCCTCAGCCGCGGGACAGGGAAGGGGAAGCAATCAGCCCCAGCATTTT.

The table lists this clone with a count of one. The rearrangement joins TRBV27 to TRBJ2-7, with D possibly matching TRBD1 (6 bases). Germline CDR1 reads MNHEY; CDR2 reads SMNVEV (reference sequence). CDR3 length equals 16 residues. The V end lost 0 bases, the J end lost 0 bases, and 12 bases lay between the germline ends. CDR3 residues: CASSLSITGNSYEQYF. CDR3 bases: TGTGCCAGCAGTTTATCGATCACAGGGAACTCCTACGAGCAGTACTTC.

This chain links TRBV2 with TRBJ2-7; 8 bases fit TRBD1. Germline V gene data show CDR1 as SNHLY and CDR2 as FYNNEI. Losses at the gene ends were 8 bases for V and 2 bases for J; bases not matched to a gene: 14. CDR3 length: 16 residues. CDR3 protein: CASHDRTRGPAYEQYF. The CDR3 nucleotides are TGTGCCAGCCACGATAGGACCAGGGGGCCCGCCTACGAGCAGTACTTC.

This chain joins TRBV6-5 and TRBJ1-5; perhaps TRBD1 as D (6 bases). Germline V gene sequence: CDR1 MNHEY, CDR2 SVGAGI. The CDR3 is made up of 12 amino acids. Between the trimmed V and J ends, which lost 6 bases and 6 bases, there was a span of 9 bases. CDR3 sequence: CASSRDIQPQHF. The CDR3 coding sequence is TGTGCCAGCAGCCGGGACATTCAGCCCCAGCATTTT.

J is TRBJ1-2 and V is TRBV6-5; no clear D gene. Germline loops: CDR1 MNHEY, CDR2 SVGAGI. The ends were cut back, 6 bases at V and 0 bases at J, with 8 bases in the middle. This CDR3 comprises 13 residues. CDR3 region: CASRQFTNYGYTF. CDR3 in DNA: TGTGCCAGCAGGCAGTTTACTAACTATGGCTACACCTTC.

This chain joins TRBV13 and TRBJ1-1; weak D call: TRBD1 (6 bases). V dropped 5 bases and J dropped 5 bases, with 12 bases sitting between them. Per germline, CDR1 PRHDT and CDR2 FYEKMQ (reference sequence). The CDR3 runs 13 residues. Here the CDR3 DNA reads TGTGCCAGCAGCCAAAACAGGGCGACTGAAGCTTTCTTT. Its translation is CASSQNRATEAFF.

The V and J genes are TRBV24-1 and TRBJ2-7; D not resolved. Between the trimmed V and J ends, which lost 3 bases and 6 bases, there was a span of 11 bases. The CDR3 loop spans 13 amino acids. CDR1 KGHDR and CDR2 SFDVKD come from the germline V gene. The CDR3 reads CATSDAHLSEQYF. CDR3 bases: TGTGCCACCAGTGATGCCCACCTTAGCGAGCAGTACTTC.

CDR3 protein: CASSPQGFYGYTF. CDR3 bases: TGTGCCAGCAGTCCCCAGGGGTTCTATGGCTACACCTTC. This chain uses TRBV6-5 with TRBJ1-2, with a tentative D call TRBD1 (6 bases). This CDR3 spans 13 amino acids. The V gene's germline CDR1 is MNHEY and CDR2 SVGAGI. Deletions cut 5 bases from V and 4 bases from J, with 11 bases between.

The chain carries TRBV12-3 or TRBV12-4 and TRBJ1-2; 7 positions agree with TRBD1. This CDR3 spans 13 amino acids. Losses at the gene ends were 3 bases for V and 8 bases for J; bases not matched to a gene: 6. CDR3 coding DNA: TGTGCCAGCAGTTTCGGAGGGGGCGAGGGCTACACCTTC. Translation: CASSFGGGEGYTF.

The genes are TRBV4-3 and TRBJ1-2, with 8 bases identical to TRBD1. Germline V lookup: CDR1 LGHNA, CDR2 YSLEER. The CDR3 sequence is 15 residues long. V lost 1 base, J lost 3 bases, and 4 bases stayed unmatched. The CDR3 bases are TGCGCCAGCAGCCAAGGAGGACAGGGAGACTATGGCTACACCTTC. This translates into CASSQGGQGDYGYTF.

The V gene is TRBV3-1 (or the pseudogene TRBV3-2), the J gene TRBJ1-1; TRBD1 is a possible D gene (5 bases). There are 14 residues in the CDR3. CDR1 and CDR2 (germline): LGHDT, YNNKEL (reference sequence). The V and J ends lost 2 bases and 3 bases respectively, with 10 bases between them. CDR3: CASSQLDSYTEAFF. In DNA, the CDR3 is TGTGCCAGCAGCCAACTCGACAGTTACACTGAAGCTTTCTTT.

This clone was counted a single time. The V and J genes are TRBV5-1 and TRBJ2-7; 12 bases match TRBD1. With V trimmed by 4 bases and J by 4 bases, 9 bases remained unmatched. The CDR3 has 16 amino acids. Germline V gene lookup returns CDR1 SGHRS and CDR2 YFSETQ. Here the CDR3 DNA reads TGCGCCAGCAGCCCCTTTCTGGGACAGGGGGCTTACGAGCAGTACTTC. Protein sequence: CASSPFLGQGAYEQYF. The variable domain in full, with the rest retrieved from reference TRBV5-1 and TRBJ2-7, is KAGVTQTPRYLIKTRGQQVTLSCSPISGHRSVSWYQQTPGQGLQFLFEYFSETQRNKGNFPGRFSGRQFSNSRSEMNVSTLELGDSALYLCASSPFLGQGAYEQYFGPGTRLTVT.

V is TRBV2 and J is TRBJ1-1, with D hard to call. The V and J ends lost 7 bases and 3 bases respectively, with 9 bases between them. The CDR3 has 12 residues. Germline lookup yields CDR1 SNHLY and CDR2 FYNNEI. CDR3 in amino acids: CASTLVDTEAFF. CDR3 nucleotide sequence: TGTGCCAGCACCCTAGTGGACACTGAAGCTTTCTTT.

The chain joins TRBV5-4 to TRBJ1-2, with a possible D match to TRBD1 (5 bases). Between the trimmed V and J ends, which lost 0 bases and 2 bases, there was a span of 11 bases. The CDR3 spans 15 residues. Germline V CDR1 and CDR2: SGHNT, YYREEE (reference sequence). The CDR3 here is CASSLGAPGNYGYTF. In DNA, the CDR3 is TGTGCCAGCAGCTTGGGAGCGCCAGGGAACTATGGCTACACCTTC.

J is TRBJ2-5 and V is TRBV7-2; 12 bases align to TRBD2. This CDR3 has 15 amino acids. Losses at the gene ends were 8 bases for V and 5 bases for J; bases not matched to a gene: 9. Germline values: CDR1 SGHTA, CDR2 FQGNSA. As DNA, the CDR3 is TGTGCCAGCTCCGGACTAGCGGGGCAGAGGGAGACCCAGTACTTC. Amino acids: CASSGLAGQRETQYF.

With respect to this clone: The sample carries other DNA sequences with the same CDR3. The rearrangement uses TRBV7-9 and TRBJ1-2; 7 bases are shared with TRBD1. The CDR3 runs to 14 residues. After removal of 4 bases from V and 2 bases from J, the junction contained 4 bases not matched to a gene. Germline lookup yields CDR1 SEHNR and CDR2 FQNEAQ (reference sequence). CDR3 loop: CASSSQGTNYGYTF. The CDR3 bases are TGTGCCAGCAGCTCACAGGGGACCAACTATGGCTACACCTTC.

The chain links TRBV9 to TRBJ2-3; maybe TRBD2 (6 bases). This CDR3 contains 14 residues. The germline V gene encodes CDR1 SGDLS and CDR2 YYNGEE. Deletions cut 2 bases from V and 0 bases from J, with 7 bases between. The CDR3 spells CASSVSGSTDTQYF. As DNA, the CDR3 is TGTGCCAGCAGCGTGAGCGGGAGCACAGATACGCAGTATTTT.

This clone was counted a single time. V usage is TRBV19 and J usage is TRBJ1-1; D remains ambiguous. The CDR3 covers 13 residues. Trimming took off 4 bases at V and 10 bases at J, with 16 bases between the two ends. Germline assignment: CDR1 LNHDA and CDR2 SQIVND (reference sequence). CDR3 region: CASSTYFDLPAFF. The CDR3 region has the DNA TGTGCCAGTAGTACCTACTTCGACTTGCCAGCTTTCTTT.

Worth noting for this clone: Other DNA sequences from this sample encode an identical CDR3 as well. This chain links TRBV20-1 with TRBJ1-2, with D unclear. V was pared by 3 bases and J by 5 bases, with 7 bases between. Germline values: CDR1 DFQATT, CDR2 SNEGSKA (reference sequence). This CDR3 spans 11 amino acids. CDR3 amino acids: CSASGSYGYTF. The CDR3 DNA follows: TGCAGTGCTAGTGGTTCTTATGGCTACACCTTC.

V gene TRBV6-6 combines with J gene TRBJ2-7; TRBD1 aligns across 10 bases. Germline loops: CDR1 MNHNY, CDR2 SVGAGI (reference sequence). Germline trimming cut 0 bases from V and 3 bases from J; bases unmatched to any gene: 5. The CDR3 has 16 amino acids. Written as DNA, the CDR3 is TGTGCCAGCAGTTACTCCAGATGGACAGGGGGCTACGAGCAGTACTTC. Amino acids: CASSYSRWTGGYEQYF.

This clone was seen a handful of times. V gene TRBV2 combines with J gene TRBJ2-7; 9 nucleotides line up with TRBD1. Germline values: CDR1 SNHLY, CDR2 FYNNEI. The length of the CDR3 is 13 residues. The junction had 6 bases not matched to a gene; V was cut back by 7 bases and J by 5 bases. DNA for the CDR3: TGTGCCAGCACTAGGGACAGGGTCCACGAGCAGTACTTC. Protein sequence: CASTRDRVHEQYF.

This clone was counted once. CDR3 residues: CASSFLTDSPSHF. CDR3 nucleotides: TGTGCCAGCAGTTTCCTTACCGACAGCCCCTCACATTTT. The chain joins TRBV12-3 or TRBV12-4 to TRBJ1-5; D is perhaps TRBD1 (5 bases). Between the trimmed V and J ends, which lost 3 bases and 16 bases, there was a span of 19 bases. The CDR3 consists of 13 residues.

The chain joins TRBV14 to TRBJ2-7, with a weak D call TRBD1 (6 bases). In germline, CDR1 is SGHDN, CDR2 FVKESK. V was pared by 4 bases and J by 2 bases, with 15 bases between. The CDR3 has 15 residues. CDR3 amino acids: CASSLWDNGAYEQYF. In DNA, the CDR3 is TGTGCCAGCAGCCTGTGGGACAATGGGGCCTACGAGCAGTACTTC.

V and J are TRBV20-1 and TRBJ2-7, with 8 bases that match TRBD1. CDR3 size: 14 residues. Germline V CDR1 and CDR2: DFQATT, SNEGSKA (reference sequence). V lost 3 bases to trimming and J lost 0 bases; unmatched junction nucleotides: 4. As DNA, the CDR3 is TGCAGTGCTAGTGACAGGGGAAGCTCCTACGAGCAGTACTTC. It specifies CSASDRGSSYEQYF.

This rearrangement joins TRBV14 to TRBJ1-2; TRBD1 aligns across 7 bases. The CDR3 extends over 14 amino acids. Trimming at V came to 4 bases and at J to 4 bases, leaving 6 bases not matched to a gene. Germline values: CDR1 SGHDN, CDR2 FVKESK. The chain's CDR3 is CASSRPGGFYGYTF. CDR3 sequence (DNA): TGTGCCAGCAGCCGCCCAGGGGGTTTCTATGGCTACACCTTC.